The clone carrying this TCR beta chain has only a few counts. What it binds is unknown. The entry originates in a study of cytomegalovirus exposure and HLA in healthy donors. Study at large: Genotyping of about 400 donors showed that about 84% belonged to the Caucasian-associated ancestry cluster.

The CDR3 consists of 15 residues. Germline V lookup: CDR1 MNHNS, CDR2 SASEGT. The germline V and J ends were trimmed by 0 bases and 5 bases, with 11 bases remaining between them. Amplification used 60 Vbeta primers and 13 Jbeta primers. Profiled with immunoSEQ multiplex PCR; TCRdb holds only in-frame clones, not every one. Counted here are 100,000 to 150,000 clones, 65% to 85% occurring once; the ten biggest clones make up approximately 0.24%. Study conclusions and caveats: Later on, a genetic analysis was performed. It linked a missense variant in DCLRE1C with V- and J-gene trimming of TCR beta.

The source is a man in his fifties or sixties in good health and CMV-seronegative. Sequenced sample: PBMCs. The rearrangement links TRBV6-1 to TRBJ1-5, with D possibly TRBD1 on 6 matching bases. CDR3 in amino acids: CASSEARGMDQPQHF. CDR3 coding DNA: TGTGCCAGCAGTGAAGCGAGGGGGATGGATCAGCCCCAGCATTTT.